Shown below are 31 T cell receptor beta chains from a single sample sequenced in a study of shared clonotypes between healthy human individuals. The method was immunoSEQ multiplex PCR; TCRdb's version includes in-frame clones alone and lacks a portion of them. The table lists 2 million to 2.5 million clones, approximately 95% of them singletons. Sequences were obtained from naive CD4+ T cells from PBMCs. The subset denotes: CD45RA+ positively selected. The receptor set was obtained from a man aged 18 to 29 in good health. Some clones in this sample may be carry-over from other donors' samples.

This sequence joins TRBV19 and TRBJ1-3, with TRBD1 identical over 9 bases. The CDR3 is 16 residues long. J lost 0 bases, V lost 4 bases, and 4 bases had no gene match. CDR1 is LNHDA and CDR2 is SQIVND in the germline V gene (reference sequence). The CDR3 sequence is CASSRDRAFSGNTIYF. CDR3 nucleotide sequence: TGTGCCAGTAGTAGGGACAGGGCCTTCTCTGGAAACACCATATATTTT.

A single count supports this clone. The sample contains more than one DNA sequence encoding this CDR3. The chain uses TRBV28 and TRBJ2-1; 11 nucleotides line up with TRBD2. This CDR3 is 16 amino acids long. In germline, CDR1 is MDHEN, CDR2 SYDVKM. The V segment lost 5 bases and the J segment 0 bases; nucleotides outside the gene matches: 3. The CDR3 region is CASSPTSGGSYNEQFF. The CDR3 bases are TGTGCCAGCAGTCCCACTAGCGGGGGCTCCTACAATGAGCAGTTCTTC.

This chain links TRBV2 with TRBJ2-3, with TRBD2 matching over 8 bases. The trim removed 6 bases at V and 6 bases at J, leaving 8 bases unmatched. The CDR3 is 14 amino acids. Germline assignment: CDR1 SNHLY and CDR2 FYNNEI. CDR3 nucleotide sequence: TGTGCCAGCAGAATAGGACTAGCTGGCGATACGCAGTATTTT. Translation: CASRIGLAGDTQYF.

The rearrangement uses TRBV30 and TRBJ2-7; the match to TRBD1 covers 7 bases. With 3 bases clipped from V and 1 base from J, the junction kept 3 bases outside the gene matches. The germline CDR1 and CDR2 sequences are GTSNPN and SVGIG (reference sequence). CDR3 length equals 13 residues. The CDR3 sequence: CAWSGQDSYEQYF. The CDR3 DNA is TGTGCCTGGAGCGGACAGGATTCCTACGAGCAGTACTTC.

The V call is TRBV6-1, the J call TRBJ1-1, with D possibly matching TRBD1 (6 bases). Trimming removed 7 bases at V and 10 bases at J, with 13 bases between. From germline, CDR1 is MNHNS and CDR2 SASEGT. This CDR3 is built from 11 residues. The CDR3 region is CASNEGVGAFF. In DNA, the CDR3 is TGTGCCAGCAACGAGGGGGTGGGAGCTTTCTTT.

This clone was observed a single time. The gene calls are TRBV29-1 and TRBJ2-7, with 9 bases matching TRBD2. Germline CDR1 reads SQVTM; CDR2 reads ANQGSEA. V gave up 4 bases and J gave up 1 base; unmatched junction bases: 11. The CDR3 is made up of 16 amino acids. CDR3 sequence reads: CSVVAGGPSGSYEQYF. CDR3 nucleotides: TGCAGCGTTGTTGCGGGAGGGCCCTCGGGATCCTACGAGCAGTACTTC.

The chain couples TRBV11-1 to TRBJ1-1; tentatively, D is TRBD1 (5 bases). The CDR3 is 14 amino acids. V was shortened by 5 bases and J by 5 bases, with 15 bases between the two germline ends. CDR1 is SGHAT and CDR2 is FQDESV in the germline V gene (reference sequence). The CDR3 sequence: CASSLGGESTEAFF. In DNA form, the CDR3 reads TGTGCCAGCAGCCTCGGAGGGGAGAGTACTGAAGCTTTCTTT.

In the case of this clone: The same CDR3 arises from other DNA sequences in this sample as well. V usage is TRBV6-1 and J usage is TRBJ2-7; D gene uncertain. CDR1 MNHNS and CDR2 SASEGT come from the germline V gene. Trimming shortened V by 4 bases and J by 2 bases, and 3 bases separated the two germline ends. This CDR3 spans 11 amino acids. CDR3 in DNA: TGTGCCAGCAGTGCCACCTACGAGCAGTACTTC. Residues: CASSATYEQYF.

The sample holds one count of this clone. The V call is TRBV6-1, the J call TRBJ2-2, with 10 bases fitting TRBD1. Germline lookup yields CDR1 MNHNS and CDR2 SASEGT. This CDR3 is built from 14 residues. With 9 bases clipped from V and 7 bases from J, the junction kept 8 bases outside the gene matches. CDR3 region: CASTDRGRVGELFF. The CDR3 DNA sequence: TGTGCCAGTACGGACAGGGGGAGGGTCGGGGAGCTGTTTTTT.

Points on this clone: This same CDR3 is encoded by further DNA sequences in the sample. The chain carries TRBV6-5 and TRBJ1-1; 7 nucleotides match TRBD1. Germline V gene lookup returns CDR1 MNHEY and CDR2 SVGAGI. The CDR3 loop spans 13 amino acids. Losses at the gene ends were 2 bases for V and 4 bases for J; bases not matched to a gene: 1. The CDR3 is CASSYEGATEAFF. CDR3 DNA: TGTGCCAGCAGTTACGAGGGGGCCACTGAAGCTTTCTTT.

This clone was seen only once. The chain has TRBV7-2 and TRBJ1-2; 7 nucleotides line up with TRBD1. V shed 0 bases and J 4 bases; nucleotides not matched to a gene: 5. The CDR3 loop spans 15 amino acids. Per the germline V gene, CDR1 is SGHTA and CDR2 is FQGNSA. The CDR3 protein is CASSLAQGPVYGYTF. CDR3 nucleotides: TGTGCCAGCAGCTTAGCACAGGGGCCCGTCTATGGCTACACCTTC.

This clone was seen a handful of times. The chain joins TRBV5-1 to TRBJ1-2, with D hard to call. The germline V gene has CDR1 SGHRS and CDR2 YFSETQ. The V end was cut by 3 bases, the J end by 8 bases, with 14 bases between. The CDR3 extends over 13 amino acids. The CDR3 is CASSSREGEGYTF. The CDR3 region has the DNA TGCGCCAGCAGCTCCCGGGAGGGTGAGGGCTACACCTTC.

The V and J genes are TRBV11-3 and TRBJ2-1; 9 nucleotides match TRBD1. The trim removed 5 bases at V and 4 bases at J, leaving 6 bases unmatched. The CDR3 extends over 15 amino acids. The germline CDR1 and CDR2 sequences are SGHNT and YENEEA. The CDR3 DNA reads TGTGCCAGCAGCCCCGGGACAGGGAGATACAATGAGCAGTTCTTC. Its translation: CASSPGTGRYNEQFF.

This rearrangement joins TRBV11-2 to TRBJ2-3; D not resolved. The CDR3 runs 14 residues. Trimming took off 0 bases at V and 5 bases at J, with 9 bases between the two ends. In germline, CDR1 is SGHAT, CDR2 FQNNGV. CDR3 DNA sequence: TGTGCCAGCAGCTTAGAACCTTTGGAAGATACGCAGTATTTT. The encoded protein is CASSLEPLEDTQYF.

The V call is TRBV7-9, the J call TRBJ2-1, with 8 nucleotides matching TRBD2. CDR3 size: 16 residues. Germline assignment: CDR1 SEHNR and CDR2 FQNEAQ (reference sequence). Trimming cost V 5 bases and J 8 bases; bases outside gene matches: 14. DNA of the CDR3: TGTGCCAGCAGCCCACCGTCCGGGAGGGCTGGATATGAGCAGTTCTTC. It is translated as CASSPPSGRAGYEQFF.

As for this clone: The identical CDR3 is also encoded by other nucleotide sequences in the sample. V usage is TRBV5-1 and J usage is TRBJ1-4; the D is unclear. The V gene's germline CDR1 is SGHRS and CDR2 YFSETQ. This CDR3 contains 12 residues. V dropped 0 bases and J dropped 7 bases, with 4 bases sitting between them. The CDR3 DNA reads TGCGCCAGCAGCTTGGGGGGTGAAAAACTGTTTTTT. It codes for CASSLGGEKLFF.

This chain uses TRBV4-1 with TRBJ2-2; 8 bases fit TRBD2. CDR1 is MGHRA, CDR2 YSYEKL, per germline. Germline trimming cut 4 bases from V and 0 bases from J; bases unmatched to any gene: 7. CDR3 length: 17 residues. This CDR3 is CASSRRGLEANTGELFF. CDR3 DNA: TGCGCCAGCAGCCGCCGGGGACTAGAAGCGAACACCGGGGAGCTGTTTTTT.

The rearrangement joins TRBV6-6 to TRBJ1-2, with D unclear. The V gene's germline CDR1 is MNHNY and CDR2 SVGAGI (reference sequence). The V end lost 2 bases, the J end lost 4 bases, and 11 bases lay between the germline ends. The CDR3 sequence is 14 residues long. The CDR3 DNA reads TGTGCCAGCAGTTACGTATTAGCAGCCTATGGCTACACCTTC. Its translation is CASSYVLAAYGYTF.

The J gene is TRBJ1-1, the V gene TRBV5-4; 8 positions agree with TRBD1. This CDR3 spans 15 amino acids. V gave up 3 bases and J gave up 5 bases; unmatched junction bases: 9. Germline assignment: CDR1 SGHNT and CDR2 YYREEE (reference sequence). The CDR3 DNA sequence: TGTGCCAGCAGCTGGGAGCCGACAGGGGAGACTGAAGCTTTCTTT. This gives the protein CASSWEPTGETEAFF.

The chain has TRBV6-1 and TRBJ2-7; D tentatively fits TRBD1 or TRBD2 (6 bases each). There are 12 residues in the CDR3. Trimming removed 7 bases at V and 0 bases at J, with 7 bases between. Germline-derived CDR1 and CDR2 are MNHNS and SASEGT. CDR3 bases: TGTGCCAGCAAGGGGGGCTCCTACGAGCAGTACTTC. It codes for CASKGGSYEQYF.

This chain joins TRBV7-8 and TRBJ1-2; D is perhaps TRBD1 (6 bases). V shed 4 bases and J shed 8 bases, with 17 bases lying between them. CDR3 length: 14 residues. Germline CDR1 SGHVS, CDR2 FQNEAQ. The CDR3 loop is CASSSPYPGAGYTF. CDR3 bases: TGTGCCAGCAGCTCACCTTACCCAGGGGCCGGCTACACCTTC.

Points on this clone: Different DNA sequences within this sample yield the same CDR3. The V gene is TRBV28, the J gene TRBJ1-5; the D gene is possibly TRBD1 (5 bases). Trimming took 6 bases from V and 6 from J, leaving 9 bases between them. The CDR3 loop spans 12 amino acids. Germline loops: CDR1 MDHEN, CDR2 SYDVKM. The CDR3 region is CASSSGGQPQHF. The CDR3 nucleotides are TGTGCCAGCAGCTCCGGGGGTCAGCCCCAGCATTTT.

The gene calls are TRBV28 and TRBJ1-1; D is perhaps TRBD1 (5 bases). The CDR3 covers 15 residues. V dropped 7 bases and J dropped 10 bases, with 25 bases sitting between them. The V gene's germline CDR1 is MDHEN and CDR2 SYDVKM. This chain's CDR3 is CASNQRGLAPLGAFF. The CDR3 nucleotides are TGTGCCAGCAACCAGAGGGGCCTCGCACCCCTAGGAGCTTTCTTT.

The V call is TRBV19, the J call TRBJ2-7, with D tentatively TRBD1 or TRBD2 (5 bases each). Germline CDR1 LNHDA, CDR2 SQIVND (reference sequence). The CDR3 consists of 15 residues. The germline V and J ends were trimmed by 4 bases and 3 bases, with 16 bases remaining between them. The CDR3 DNA reads TGTGCCAGTAGTACTCCCCGGGACGGAAACTACGAGCAGTACTTC. It encodes CASSTPRDGNYEQYF.

V is TRBV5-1 and J is TRBJ2-7; a possible D gene is TRBD1 (6 bases). The V end lost 4 bases, the J end lost 3 bases, and 11 bases lay between the germline ends. The CDR3 is 13 amino acids. Germline values: CDR1 SGHRS, CDR2 YFSETQ. For the CDR3, the DNA is TGCGCCAGCAGCGCCGGGACACTCTACGAGCAGTACTTC. It specifies CASSAGTLYEQYF.

The V call is TRBV6-5, the J call TRBJ2-4, with TRBD1 as a possible D gene (7 bases). The CDR3 spans 13 residues. V was clipped by 9 bases and J by 6 bases, with 15 bases between them. Germline CDR1 MNHEY, CDR2 SVGAGI. CDR3 in DNA: TGTGCCAGTCGGCGGGACAGCTTAAACATTCAGTACTTC. Amino acid sequence: CASRRDSLNIQYF.

The rearrangement uses TRBV6-6 and TRBJ2-7; no clear D gene. The CDR3 loop spans 13 amino acids. Trimming left V 0 bases short and J 6 bases short, with 9 bases between. Per germline, CDR1 MNHNY and CDR2 SVGAGI (reference sequence). The CDR3 sequence is CASSYSGFSEQYF. Written as DNA, the CDR3 is TGTGCCAGCAGTTACTCGGGCTTCTCCGAGCAGTACTTC.

The chain joins TRBV7-3 to TRBJ2-7; D is ambiguous. The CDR3 consists of 16 residues. Germline assignment: CDR1 SGHTA and CDR2 FQGTGA. V lost 3 bases, J lost 0 bases, and 15 bases lay in between. In nucleotides, the CDR3 is TGTGCCAGCAGCTTTCTCCCCAAGATTTACTCCTACGAGCAGTACTTC. Amino acids: CASSFLPKIYSYEQYF.

The chain joins TRBV5-1 to TRBJ2-5; 7 bases are a match to TRBD2. CDR1 and CDR2 from the germline V gene are SGHRS and YFSETQ. Germline trimming cut 6 bases from V and 5 bases from J; bases unmatched to any gene: 7. The CDR3 consists of 13 residues. CDR3: CASMYSGMETQYF. In DNA, the CDR3 is TGCGCCAGCATGTACAGCGGGATGGAGACCCAGTACTTC.

With respect to this clone: The same CDR3 arises from other DNA sequences in this sample as well. V is TRBV18 and J is TRBJ2-5; D is unclear. The V gene lost 6 bases and the J gene lost 5 bases, with 13 bases spanning the gap. CDR1 is KGHSH and CDR2 is LQKENI in the germline V gene. This CDR3 comprises 13 residues. The CDR3 loop is CASSPSGEETQYF. The CDR3 DNA reads as TGTGCCAGCTCCCCCTCGGGCGAGGAGACCCAGTACTTC.

This clone was seen only once. This sequence joins TRBV7-2 and TRBJ2-5, with 16 bases identical to TRBD2. Germline V gives CDR1 SGHTA, CDR2 FQGNSA. Trimming took 5 bases from V and 4 from J; bases not matched to a gene: 7. This CDR3 is 17 amino acids long. The CDR3 DNA is TGTGCCAGCAGCCCGGGACTAGCGGGAGGGCCGGGAGAGACCCAGTACTTC. Translation: CASSPGLAGGPGETQYF.